The next 31 T cell receptor beta chains were all read from a single sample in a study of identical twins. One entry per CDR3 protein, called by TCRdb with MiXCR from the 5' RACE reads. The sample includes approximately 500,000 distinct CDR3 sequences, roughly 15% of them seen just once. The data were also submitted as part of a second study, on yellow fever vaccine responses in identical twins.

Input material: CD4+ T cells sorted from blood. The receptors were gathered from a woman under 30 in good health.

At least ten counts were recorded for this clonotype. The chain recombines TRBV5-1 with TRBJ1-2; D is unclear. Per the germline V gene, CDR1 is SGHRS and CDR2 is YFSETQ. Trimming removed 5 bases at V and 4 bases at J, with 12 bases between. The CDR3 runs to 13 residues. CDR3 DNA sequence: TGCGCCAGCAGACAAGACGAGCTCTATGGCTACACCTTC. Protein sequence: CASRQDELYGYTF.

The CDR3 sequence: CASYGLAGMETQYF. In DNA, the CDR3 is TGTGCCAGCTACGGACTAGCGGGTATGGAGACCCAGTACTTC. The rearrangement joins TRBV2 to TRBJ2-5; 11 bases align to TRBD2. CDR1 SNHLY and CDR2 FYNNEI come from the germline V gene. The V segment lost 8 bases and the J segment 5 bases; nucleotides outside the gene matches: 7. There are 14 residues in the CDR3.

This clonotype was seen at least ten times. The chain uses TRBV5-6 and TRBJ1-3, with 9 bases fitting TRBD1. The J segment lost 7 bases and the V segment lost 4 bases, leaving 9 bases of the junction unmatched. There are 15 residues in the CDR3. Germline-derived CDR1 and CDR2 are SGHDT and YYEEEE. The CDR3 nucleotides are TGTGCCAGCAGCCCGGGACAGGGTGTTATCAACACCATATATTTT. Its protein is CASSPGQGVINTIYF.

The J gene is TRBJ2-7, the V gene TRBV29-1; D not resolved. The CDR3 is made up of 11 amino acids. Trimming stripped 0 bases from V and 6 bases from J, with 6 bases between. CDR1 and CDR2 from the germline V gene are SQVTM and ANQGSEA. CDR3 sequence: CSVEEALEQYF. CDR3 coding DNA: TGCAGCGTTGAAGAGGCTCTCGAGCAGTACTTC.

This clonotype was observed a few times. The rearrangement uses TRBV10-3 and TRBJ2-2, with 7 bases aligning to TRBD1. CDR1 is ENHRY, CDR2 SYGVKD, per germline. The CDR3 is 17 residues long. V trimming: 3 bases; J trimming: 0 bases; junction bases outside the gene matches: 7. CDR3 residues: CAISDLGQFANTGELFF. DNA of the CDR3: TGTGCCATCAGTGACCTGGGACAGTTCGCGAACACCGGGGAGCTGTTTTTT.

In this sample, this clonotype turned up a few times. The V and J genes are TRBV20-1 and TRBJ2-1; 8 nucleotides align to TRBD2. The length of the CDR3 is 14 residues. Germline CDR1 and CDR2: DFQATT and SNEGSKA (reference sequence). The V gene end was trimmed by 6 bases and the J gene end by 12 bases; junction bases not matched to a gene: 16. DNA of the CDR3: TGCAGTGCGCTTGACAGGAGGACTAGCCACTGGCAGTTCTTC. Its protein is CSALDRRTSHWQFF.

The chain couples TRBV6-5 to TRBJ1-1, with D perhaps matching TRBD1 (6 bases). With 10 bases removed from V and 8 bases from J, the gap between germline ends came to 14 bases. The CDR3 covers 11 residues. CDR1 is MNHEY, CDR2 SVGAGI, per germline. CDR3 DNA sequence: TGTGCCACCAATGGGGGCCGAGAAGCTTTCTTT. It translates to CATNGGREAFF.

This clonotype came up a few times. The V gene is TRBV7-2, the J gene TRBJ2-1, with 7 bases that match TRBD2. The CDR3 loop spans 15 amino acids. Trimming cost V 1 base and J 2 bases; bases outside gene matches: 2. CDR1 and CDR2 (germline): SGHTA, FQGNSA. The CDR3 is CASSLDGRTYNEQFF. The CDR3 DNA sequence: TGTGCCAGCAGCTTAGACGGGAGGACCTACAATGAGCAGTTCTTC.

This clonotype was seen more than once but under ten times. V usage is TRBV7-8 and J usage is TRBJ2-3; D is tentatively TRBD1 or TRBD2 (6 bases each). The CDR3 runs to 13 residues. Germline V lookup: CDR1 SGHVS, CDR2 FQNEAQ. The ends were cut back, 5 bases at V and 3 bases at J, with 9 bases in the middle. The chain's CDR3 is CASSGGTTDTQYF. The CDR3 DNA is TGTGCCAGCAGCGGGGGGACAACAGATACGCAGTATTTT.

This clonotype was counted between two and nine times. V is TRBV3-1 and J is TRBJ2-3; D not certain. Germline V gives CDR1 LGHDT, CDR2 YNNKEL (reference sequence). V shed 0 bases and J shed 2 bases, with 6 bases lying between them. The CDR3 totals 14 residues. The CDR3 here is CASSQDAVTDTQYF. CDR3 sequence (DNA): TGTGCCAGCAGCCAAGATGCTGTCACAGATACGCAGTATTTT.

CDR3 sequence: CASSQRVIAGGLNEQFF. The CDR3 nucleotides read TGTGCCAGCAGCCAAAGAGTAATAGCGGGAGGGCTCAATGAGCAGTTCTTC. The chain recombines TRBV14 with TRBJ2-1, with TRBD2 matching over 11 bases. CDR1 and CDR2 from the germline V gene are SGHDN and FVKESK. J gave up 6 bases and V 2 bases, and 9 bases lay outside the gene matches. The CDR3 length is 17 residues.

This clonotype was seen more than once but under ten times. This sequence joins TRBV29-1 and TRBJ1-2; TRBD1 might be the D (6 bases). V was shortened by 1 base and J by 9 bases, with 15 bases between the two germline ends. The CDR3 sequence is 13 residues long. Germline V CDR1 and CDR2: SQVTM, ANQGSEA. CDR3 region: CSVEGTGIRSYTF. The CDR3 DNA is TGCAGCGTTGAAGGAACAGGGATCCGTAGCTACACCTTC.

This clonotype has only a few counts. The rearrangement joins TRBV28 to TRBJ2-1; 8 nucleotides align to TRBD2. Germline loops: CDR1 MDHEN, CDR2 SYDVKM. V lost 0 bases and J lost 15; bases outside the gene matches: 4. This CDR3 spans 12 amino acids. The CDR3 DNA sequence: TGTGCCAGCAGTTTATGGGAGCGGGGGTGGTTCTTC. Protein sequence: CASSLWERGWFF.

V is TRBV7-2 and J is TRBJ1-5; TRBD1 is a possible D gene (5 bases). V was cut by 1 base and J by 3 bases, with 7 bases left in between. The CDR3 covers 14 residues. Germline CDR1 reads SGHTA; CDR2 reads FQGNSA. CDR3 sequence reads: CASSLVTANQPQHF. CDR3 in DNA: TGTGCCAGCAGCTTAGTGACAGCCAATCAGCCCCAGCATTTT.

V is TRBV5-6 and J is TRBJ2-1, with no clear D. The CDR3 spans 16 residues. The V gene's germline CDR1 is SGHDT and CDR2 YYEEEE. Trimming removed 4 bases at V and 0 bases at J, with 14 bases between. The CDR3 DNA follows: TGTGCCAGCAGCCTAAATTGGGTTTCCTCCTACAATGAGCAGTTCTTC. Protein: CASSLNWVSSYNEQFF.

The genes are TRBV30 and TRBJ2-1, with 11 bases lining up with TRBD2. Losses at the gene ends were 8 bases for V and 3 bases for J; bases not matched to a gene: 3. The CDR3 has 13 amino acids. The germline CDR1 and CDR2 sequences are GTSNPN and SVGIG (reference sequence). Here the CDR3 reads CAEGTSGYNEQFF. The CDR3 region has the DNA TGTGCCGAAGGGACTAGCGGCTACAATGAGCAGTTCTTC.

The J gene is TRBJ2-2, the V gene TRBV4-2, with 12 nucleotides matching TRBD1. V lost 0 bases and J lost 2; bases outside the gene matches: 1. This CDR3 is built from 17 residues. Germline V gene data show CDR1 as LGHNA and CDR2 as YNFKEQ. The CDR3 protein is CASSQDGTGGNTGELFF. For the CDR3, the DNA is TGTGCCAGCAGCCAAGACGGGACAGGGGGCAACACCGGGGAGCTGTTTTTT.

This clonotype was observed at least ten times. V and J are TRBV5-1 and TRBJ2-6; D not certain. Germline loops: CDR1 SGHRS, CDR2 YFSETQ. This CDR3 is 16 amino acids long. V was cut by 0 bases and J by 1 base, with 8 bases left in between. The CDR3 DNA sequence: TGCGCCAGCAGCTTGGATTTCCTTTCTGGGGCCAACGTCCTGACTTTC. Translation gives CASSLDFLSGANVLTF.

The chain employs TRBV5-1 and TRBJ1-3, with D maybe TRBD1 (5 bases). Trimming removed 0 bases from V and 0 bases from J, with 10 bases in between. This CDR3 region has 16 residues. Germline values: CDR1 SGHRS, CDR2 YFSETQ. CDR3 residues: CASSLGDSVSGNTIYF. The CDR3 DNA is TGCGCCAGCAGCTTGGGTGACAGCGTCTCTGGAAACACCATATATTTT.

The chain employs TRBV4-2 and TRBJ1-2; D remains ambiguous. Between the trimmed V and J ends, which lost 4 bases and 0 bases, there was a span of 15 bases. Germline lookup yields CDR1 LGHNA and CDR2 YNFKEQ. The CDR3 has 16 residues. In DNA form, the CDR3 reads TGTGCCAGCAGCCCTGATTCGGGAACCACTAACTATGGCTACACCTTC. This gives the protein CASSPDSGTTNYGYTF.

The V call is TRBV12-3 or TRBV12-4, the J call TRBJ2-3; 7 nucleotides line up with TRBD2. The CDR3 length is 16 residues. The trim removed 6 bases at V and 6 bases at J, leaving 15 bases unmatched. CDR3 nucleotide sequence: TGTGCCAGCAGACCGGGTGAGGGCGGGAGTCCGGATACGCAGTATTTT. As protein: CASRPGEGGSPDTQYF.

The CDR3 spells CASSHYTEDGLNSPLHF. CDR3 sequence (DNA): TGTGCCAGCAGCCATTACACAGAAGACGGACTAAATTCACCCCTCCACTTT. The chain is built from TRBV14 and TRBJ1-6, with D hard to call. The CDR3 runs to 17 residues. Germline lookup yields CDR1 SGHDN and CDR2 FVKESK. Trimming removed 3 bases from V and 7 bases from J, with 19 bases in between.

The chain recombines TRBV25-1 with TRBJ2-3; D unclear. Germline CDR1 is MGHDK and CDR2 is SYGVNS. The V gene lost 2 bases and the J gene lost 8 bases, with 17 bases spanning the gap. The CDR3 loop spans 15 amino acids. The CDR3 sequence: CASSEGPGRGSTQYF. CDR3 nucleotide sequence: TGTGCCAGCAGTGAAGGTCCCGGGCGTGGTTCTACGCAGTATTTT.

This clonotype was observed many times. The gene calls are TRBV5-1 and TRBJ1-6, with D perhaps matching TRBD1 (5 bases). The V end was cut by 0 bases, the J end by 8 bases, with 12 bases between. The CDR3 covers 15 residues. From germline, CDR1 is SGHRS and CDR2 YFSETQ. The CDR3 nucleotides are TGCGCCAGCAGCTTGGCTGGCAGGGTGGATTCACCCCTCCACTTT. Translating gives CASSLAGRVDSPLHF.

This clonotype was seen many times. The chain has TRBV7-9 and TRBJ1-1; 7 bases are shared with TRBD1. Germline V gene sequence: CDR1 SEHNR, CDR2 FQNEAQ (reference sequence). This CDR3 comprises 17 residues. V gave up 2 bases and J gave up 2 bases; unmatched junction bases: 11. The CDR3, as DNA: TGTGCCAGCAGCTTATCCCCCTTGGTAGGGGGCAACACTGAAGCTTTCTTT. It encodes CASSLSPLVGGNTEAFF.

A few counts support this clonotype. This chain links TRBV3-1 with TRBJ1-3; 7 nucleotides align to TRBD1. This CDR3 comprises 16 residues. J was trimmed by 0 bases and V by 4 bases; bases with no gene match: 6. The germline V gene has CDR1 LGHDT and CDR2 YNNKEL (reference sequence). CDR3 protein: CASSRQGRSSGNTIYF. CDR3 sequence (DNA): TGTGCCAGCAGCCGACAGGGCAGGAGCTCTGGAAACACCATATATTTT. The full variable domain, rest sourced from reference TRBV3-1 and TRBJ1-3, is DTAVSQTPKYLVTQMGNDKSIKCEQNLGHDTMYWYKQDSKKFLKIMFSYNNKELIINETVPNRFSPKSPDKAHLNLHINSLELGDSAVYFCASSRQGRSSGNTIYFGEGSWLTVV.

The CDR3 protein is CASSQPTSEQYNRHNEQFF. CDR3 sequence (DNA): TGTGCCAGCAGCCAACCGACTAGCGAGCAATATAATAGACACAATGAGCAGTTCTTC. This chain joins TRBV3-1 and TRBJ2-1; 8 bases fit TRBD2. Trimming removed 2 bases from V and 5 bases from J; junction bases left unmatched: 17. This CDR3 comprises 19 residues. Germline V gene data show CDR1 as LGHDT and CDR2 as YNNKEL (reference sequence).

The J gene is TRBJ2-3, the V gene TRBV20-1; the match to TRBD2 covers 12 bases. Per germline, CDR1 DFQATT and CDR2 SNEGSKA (reference sequence). The CDR3 totals 14 residues. V gave up 6 bases and J gave up 4 bases; unmatched junction bases: 5. The CDR3 reads CSAWTSGASDTQYF. CDR3 DNA sequence: TGCAGTGCATGGACTAGCGGGGCTTCAGATACGCAGTATTTT.

The table lists this clonotype with a few counts. This chain's CDR3 is CASSSHNRLAGGETQYF. The DNA for the CDR3 is TGTGCCAGCAGCTCCCACAACAGACTAGCGGGAGGGGAGACCCAGTACTTC. The chain carries TRBV7-8 and TRBJ2-5, with 14 positions matching TRBD2. V lost 4 bases, J lost 5 bases, and 9 bases stayed unmatched. The CDR3 runs 17 residues. The germline V gene has CDR1 SGHVS and CDR2 FQNEAQ.

This clonotype was counted a few times. V and J are TRBV6-5 and TRBJ2-5; 9 bases line up with TRBD1. The CDR3 is made up of 12 amino acids. Per germline, CDR1 MNHEY and CDR2 SVGAGI. V shed 11 bases, J shed 3 bases, and the junction held 4 bases outside the gene matches. CDR3 bases: TGTGCCGGGACAGGGAGTGAAGAGACCCAGTACTTC. This sequence encodes CAGTGSEETQYF.

V and J are TRBV14 and TRBJ2-5; 8 bases are shared with TRBD1. Per germline, CDR1 SGHDN and CDR2 FVKESK. There are 15 residues in the CDR3. The V segment lost 11 bases and the J segment 1 base; nucleotides outside the gene matches: 12. CDR3: CAGRADRAVQETQYF. DNA for the CDR3: TGTGCCGGAAGGGCGGACAGGGCGGTCCAAGAGACCCAGTACTTC.